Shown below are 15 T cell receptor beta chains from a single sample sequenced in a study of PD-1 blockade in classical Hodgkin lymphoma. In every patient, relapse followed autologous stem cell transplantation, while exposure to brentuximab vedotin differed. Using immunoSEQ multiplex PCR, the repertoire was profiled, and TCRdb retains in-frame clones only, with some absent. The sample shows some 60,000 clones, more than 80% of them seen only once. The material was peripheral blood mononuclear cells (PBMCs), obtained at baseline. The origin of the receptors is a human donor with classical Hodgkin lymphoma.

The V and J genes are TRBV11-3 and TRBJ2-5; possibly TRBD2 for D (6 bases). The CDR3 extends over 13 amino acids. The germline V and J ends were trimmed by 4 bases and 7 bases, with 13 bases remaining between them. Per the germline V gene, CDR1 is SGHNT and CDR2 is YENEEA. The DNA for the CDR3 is TGTGCCAGCAGCTCCTCCCCCGGGGGGACCCAGTACTTC. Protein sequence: CASSSSPGGTQYF.

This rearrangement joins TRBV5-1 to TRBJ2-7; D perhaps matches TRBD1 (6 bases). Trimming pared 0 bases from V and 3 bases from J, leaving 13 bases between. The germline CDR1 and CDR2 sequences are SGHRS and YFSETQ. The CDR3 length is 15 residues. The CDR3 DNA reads TGCGCCAGCAGCTTGGGACCGGACAGTCGCTACGAGCAGTACTTC. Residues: CASSLGPDSRYEQYF. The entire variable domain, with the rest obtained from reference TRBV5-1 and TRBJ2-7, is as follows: KAGVTQTPRYLIKTRGQQVTLSCSPISGHRSVSWYQQTPGQGLQFLFEYFSETQRNKGNFPGRFSGRQFSNSRSEMNVSTLELGDSALYLCASSLGPDSRYEQYFGPGTRLTVT.

CDR3: CASAQDGGFNQPQHF. Written as DNA, the CDR3 is TGTGCCAGCGCCCAGGACGGGGGATTTAATCAGCCCCAGCATTTT. The chain combines TRBV6-6 with TRBJ1-5, with D maybe TRBD1 (5 bases). The length of the CDR3 is 15 residues. V gave up 8 bases and J gave up 4 bases, with 18 bases separating them. Germline loops: CDR1 MNHNY, CDR2 SVGAGI (reference sequence).

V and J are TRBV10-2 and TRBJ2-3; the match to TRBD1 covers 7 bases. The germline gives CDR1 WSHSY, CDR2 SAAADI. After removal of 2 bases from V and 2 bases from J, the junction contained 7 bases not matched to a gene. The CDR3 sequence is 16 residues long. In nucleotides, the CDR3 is TGCGCCAGCAGTGAGCCCTACAGGGGTATCACAGATACGCAGTATTTT. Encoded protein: CASSEPYRGITDTQYF.

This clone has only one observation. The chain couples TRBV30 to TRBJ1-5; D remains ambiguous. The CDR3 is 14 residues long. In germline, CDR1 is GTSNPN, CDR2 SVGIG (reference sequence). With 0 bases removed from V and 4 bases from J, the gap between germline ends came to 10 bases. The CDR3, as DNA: TGTGCCTGGAGTGTACATTCGGGGAATCAGCCCCAGCATTTT. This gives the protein CAWSVHSGNQPQHF.

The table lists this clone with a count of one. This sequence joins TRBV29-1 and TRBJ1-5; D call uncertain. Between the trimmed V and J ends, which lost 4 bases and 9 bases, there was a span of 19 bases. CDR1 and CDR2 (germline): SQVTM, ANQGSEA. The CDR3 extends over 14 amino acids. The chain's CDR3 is CSVATSGDPWPQHF. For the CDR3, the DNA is TGCAGCGTTGCGACTAGTGGGGATCCCTGGCCCCAGCATTTT.

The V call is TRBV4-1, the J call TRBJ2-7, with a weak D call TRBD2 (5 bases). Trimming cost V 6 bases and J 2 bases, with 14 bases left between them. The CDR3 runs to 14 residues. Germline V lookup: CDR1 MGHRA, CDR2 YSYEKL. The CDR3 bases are TGCGCCAGCAGGCTCAATGAGGGTACCTACGAGCAGTACTTC. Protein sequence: CASRLNEGTYEQYF.

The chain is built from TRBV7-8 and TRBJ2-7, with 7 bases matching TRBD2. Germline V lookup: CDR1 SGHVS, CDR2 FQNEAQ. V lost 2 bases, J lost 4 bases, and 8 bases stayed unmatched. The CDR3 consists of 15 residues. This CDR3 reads CASSLRFRGLYEQYF. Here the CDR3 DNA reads TGTGCCAGCAGCTTAAGGTTTCGGGGACTATACGAGCAGTACTTC. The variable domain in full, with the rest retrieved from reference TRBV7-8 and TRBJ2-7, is GAGVSQSPRYKVAKRGQDVALRCDPISGHVSLFWYQQALGQGPEFLTYFQNEAQLDKSGLPSDRFFAERPEGSVSTLKIQRTQQEDSAVYLCASSLRFRGLYEQYFGPGTRLTVT.

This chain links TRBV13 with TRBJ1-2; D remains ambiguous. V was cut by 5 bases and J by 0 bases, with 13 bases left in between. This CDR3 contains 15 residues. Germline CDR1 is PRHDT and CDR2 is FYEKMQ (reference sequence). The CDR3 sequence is CASSAGGLANYGYTF. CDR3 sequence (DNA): TGTGCCAGCAGCGCCGGAGGCTTGGCTAACTATGGCTACACCTTC.

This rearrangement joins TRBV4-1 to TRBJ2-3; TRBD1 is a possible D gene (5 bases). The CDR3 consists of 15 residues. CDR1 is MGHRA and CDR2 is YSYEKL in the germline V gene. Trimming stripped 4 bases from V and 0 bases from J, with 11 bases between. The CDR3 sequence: CASSLPQVSTDTQYF. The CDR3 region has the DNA TGCGCCAGCAGCCTCCCACAGGTTAGCACAGATACGCAGTATTTT.

The CDR3 sequence: CASSDCRATEAFF. In DNA form, the CDR3 reads TGTGCCAGCAGCGACTGTAGGGCCACTGAAGCTTTCTTT. The V and J genes are TRBV21-1 and TRBJ1-1. TRBV21-1 is flagged as a pseudogene. The CDR3 loop spans 13 amino acids.

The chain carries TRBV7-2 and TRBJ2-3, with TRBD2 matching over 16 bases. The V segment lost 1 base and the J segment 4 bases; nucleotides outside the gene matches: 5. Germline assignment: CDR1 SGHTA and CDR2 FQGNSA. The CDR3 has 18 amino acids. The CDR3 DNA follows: TGTGCCAGCAGCTTAGTAGGGACTAGCGGGGGGGCCGCAGATACGCAGTATTTT. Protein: CASSLVGTSGGAADTQYF.

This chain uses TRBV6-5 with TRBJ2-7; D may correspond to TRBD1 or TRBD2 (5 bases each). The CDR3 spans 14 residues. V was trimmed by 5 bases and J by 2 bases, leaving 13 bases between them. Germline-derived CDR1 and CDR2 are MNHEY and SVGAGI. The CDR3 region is CASSTGTGTYEQYF. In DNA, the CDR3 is TGTGCCAGCAGTACCGGGACGGGGACCTACGAGCAGTACTTC.

CDR3 DNA: TGTGCCAGCAGCTTAACGACTAGCGGGGGGAATGAGCAGTTCTTC. Protein sequence: CASSLTTSGGNEQFF. The V gene is TRBV7-6, the J gene TRBJ2-1, with TRBD2 matching 13 bases. The junction had 2 bases not matched to a gene; V was cut back by 2 bases and J by 7 bases. Germline CDR1 is SGHVS and CDR2 is FNYEAQ. The CDR3 extends over 15 amino acids.

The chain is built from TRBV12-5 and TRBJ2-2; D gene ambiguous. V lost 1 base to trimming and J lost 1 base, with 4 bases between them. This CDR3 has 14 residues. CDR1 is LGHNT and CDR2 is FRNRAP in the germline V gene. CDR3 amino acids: CASGLGENTGELFF. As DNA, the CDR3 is TGTGCTAGTGGTTTGGGGGAGAACACCGGGGAGCTGTTTTTT.